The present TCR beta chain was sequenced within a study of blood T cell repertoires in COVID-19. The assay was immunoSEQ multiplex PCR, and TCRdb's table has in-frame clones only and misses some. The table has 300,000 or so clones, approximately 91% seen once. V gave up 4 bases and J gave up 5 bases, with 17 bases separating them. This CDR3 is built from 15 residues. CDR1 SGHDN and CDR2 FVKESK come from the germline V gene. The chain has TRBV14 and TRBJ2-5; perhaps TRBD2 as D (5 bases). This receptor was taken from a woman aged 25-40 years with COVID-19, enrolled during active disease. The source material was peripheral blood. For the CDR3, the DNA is TGTGCCAGCAGCCTCGGACTCTATTCTCAGGAGACCCAGTACTTC. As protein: CASSLGLYSQETQYF.